This T cell receptor (beta chain) was captured by sequencing in a study of T cell repertoires in aging, cancer and after chemotherapy. Overall study findings and caveats: In each cancer cohort, median generation probability increased across chemotherapy, suggesting thymic output rebounded.

Amplification of TCR beta used genomic DNA extracted from peripheral blood. The CDR3 extends over 11 amino acids. From germline, CDR1 is SQVTM and CDR2 ANQGSEA. Trimming shortened V by 4 bases and J by 4 bases, and 8 bases separated the two germline ends. Rearranged V-D-J TRB sequences were amplified with a mixed TRB-A/B primer pool. Using its own MiXCR run on the multiplex PCR reads, TCRdb lists one record per CDR3 protein. The sample lists around 2,500 distinct CDR3 sequences, approximately 32% occurring once. This clonotype is large in the sample. Its matching antigen is unknown. What was sequenced was blood. This receptor was identified in a human donor with a solid tumor. The chain uses TRBV29-1 and TRBJ2-7; D might be TRBD1 or TRBD2, each matching 6 bases. CDR3 protein: CSVGGGYEQYF. CDR3 nucleotides: TGCAGCGTTGGAGGGGGGTACGAGCAGTACTTC.